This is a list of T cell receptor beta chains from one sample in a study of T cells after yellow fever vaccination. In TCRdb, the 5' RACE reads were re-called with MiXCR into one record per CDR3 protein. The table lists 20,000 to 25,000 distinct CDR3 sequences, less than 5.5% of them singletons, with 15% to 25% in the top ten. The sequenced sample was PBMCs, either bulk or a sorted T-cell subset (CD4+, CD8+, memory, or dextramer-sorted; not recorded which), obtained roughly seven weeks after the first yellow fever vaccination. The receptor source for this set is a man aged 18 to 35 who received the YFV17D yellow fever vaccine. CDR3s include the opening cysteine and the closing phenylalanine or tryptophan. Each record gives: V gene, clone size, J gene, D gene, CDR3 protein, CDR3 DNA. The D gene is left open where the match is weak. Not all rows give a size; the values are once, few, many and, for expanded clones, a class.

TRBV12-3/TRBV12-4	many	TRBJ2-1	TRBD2	CASRPHGGGTPGEQFF	TGTGCCAGCAGACCCCATGGCGGGGGGACCCCAGGTGAGCAGTTCTTC
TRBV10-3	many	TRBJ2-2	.	CAIRTRGETGELFF	TGTGCCATCAGGACGAGGGGGGAAACCGGGGAGCTGTTTTTT
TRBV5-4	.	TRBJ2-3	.	CASSLGRDTQYF	TGTGCCAGCAGCTTAGGGAGGGATACGCAGTATTTT
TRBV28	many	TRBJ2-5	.	CASALVQETQYF	TGTGCCAGCGCGCTAGTCCAAGAGACCCAGTACTTC
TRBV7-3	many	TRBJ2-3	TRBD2	CASSLNGAGVTDTQYF	TGTGCCAGCAGCTTAAATGGCGCGGGGGTCACAGATACGCAGTATTTT
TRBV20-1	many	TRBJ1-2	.	CSARPYVPGPSVDGYTF	TGCAGTGCTAGACCTTATGTCCCGGGGCCCTCCGTGGATGGCTACACCTTC
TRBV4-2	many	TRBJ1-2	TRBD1	CASSPRPGTGLNGYTF	TGTGCCAGCAGCCCCCGCCCCGGGACAGGGCTAAACGGCTACACCTTC
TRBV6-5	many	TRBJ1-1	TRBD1	CASRQKIRDRTEAFF	TGTGCCAGCAGGCAAAAAATTAGGGACAGGACTGAAGCTTTCTTT
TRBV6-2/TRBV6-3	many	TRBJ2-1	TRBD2	CASRRPGLATYNEQFF	TGTGCCAGCAGAAGGCCGGGACTAGCAACATACAATGAGCAGTTCTTC
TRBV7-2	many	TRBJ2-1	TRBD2	CASSIPGLAGGPYNEQFF	TGTGCCAGCAGCATACCGGGACTAGCGGGGGGGCCCTACAATGAGCAGTTCTTC
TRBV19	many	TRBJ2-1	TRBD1	CASRAGGTGRYNEQFF	TGTGCCAGTAGAGCAGGGGGGACAGGGCGCTACAATGAGCAGTTCTTC
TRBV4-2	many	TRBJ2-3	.	CASSQVEAKLDTQYF	TGTGCCAGCAGCCAAGTGGAGGCAAAGCTAGATACGCAGTATTTT
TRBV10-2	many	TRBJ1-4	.	CATWANEKLFF	TGCGCCACCTGGGCTAATGAAAAACTGTTTTTT
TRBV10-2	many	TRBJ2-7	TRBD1	CASSAPGQGAREQYF	TGCGCCAGCAGCGCACCGGGACAGGGGGCGCGGGAGCAGTACTTC
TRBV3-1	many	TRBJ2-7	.	CASSHLRGTVPYEQYF	TGTGCCAGCAGCCACCTAAGGGGGACCGTCCCCTACGAGCAGTACTTC
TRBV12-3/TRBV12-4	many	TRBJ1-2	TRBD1	CASSRRRQGKYGYTF	TGTGCCAGCAGCCGCCGACGACAGGGGAAATATGGCTACACCTTC
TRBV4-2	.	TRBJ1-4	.	CASSQETDEKLFF	TGTGCCAGCAGCCAAGAAACAGACGAAAAACTGTTTTTT
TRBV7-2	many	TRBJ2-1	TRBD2	CASSQYLPGLAGVDSYNEQFF	TGTGCCAGCAGCCAATACCTCCCGGGACTAGCGGGGGTTGACTCCTACAATGAGCAGTTCTTC
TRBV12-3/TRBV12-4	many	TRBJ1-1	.	CASSLQMNTEAFF	TGTGCCAGCAGTTTACAGATGAACACTGAAGCTTTCTTT
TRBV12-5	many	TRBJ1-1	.	CASGLHRDLNTEAFF	TGTGCTAGTGGTCTCCACAGGGATCTAAACACTGAAGCTTTCTTT
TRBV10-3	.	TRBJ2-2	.	CAISESGRGVTGELFF	TGTGCCATCAGTGAGTCTGGGAGAGGGGTCACCGGGGAGCTGTTTTTT
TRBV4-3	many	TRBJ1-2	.	CASSQDRAVFCTF	TGCGCCAGCAGCCAAGATAGGGCCGTATTTTGCACCTTC
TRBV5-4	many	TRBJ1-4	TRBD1	CASSRRQGPNEKLFF	TGTGCCAGCAGCCGCAGACAGGGCCCTAATGAAAAACTGTTTTTT
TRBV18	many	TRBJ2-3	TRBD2	CASSPFVGGGSTDTQYF	TGTGCCAGCTCACCTTTTGTCGGCGGGGGGAGCACAGATACGCAGTATTTT
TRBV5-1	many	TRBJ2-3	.	CASSPFTGDTQYF	TGCGCCAGCAGCCCCTTCACAGGAGATACGCAGTATTTT
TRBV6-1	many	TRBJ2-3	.	CASSEWEDTQYF	TGTGCCAGCAGTGAATGGGAAGATACGCAGTATTTT
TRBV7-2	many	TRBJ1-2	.	CASSLATRDGYTF	TGTGCCAGCAGCTTAGCGACCAGGGATGGCTACACCTTC
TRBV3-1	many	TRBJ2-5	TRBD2	CASSQNSGPQETQYF	TGTGCCAGCAGCCAAAATAGCGGGCCCCAAGAGACCCAGTACTTC
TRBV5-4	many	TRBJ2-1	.	CASGGVGRANNEQFF	TGTGCCAGCGGTGGAGTAGGTCGGGCGAACAATGAGCAGTTCTTC
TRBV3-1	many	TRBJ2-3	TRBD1	CASSQQTGALQYF	TGTGCCAGCAGCCAACAAACAGGGGCCCTCCAGTATTTT
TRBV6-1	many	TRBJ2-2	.	CASSPTGIGTGELFF	TGTGCCAGCAGCCCCACAGGGATCGGCACCGGGGAGCTGTTTTTT
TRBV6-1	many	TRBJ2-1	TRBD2	CASGGGRSLYNEQFF	TGTGCCAGTGGGGGGGGGAGGTCCCTTTACAATGAGCAGTTCTTC
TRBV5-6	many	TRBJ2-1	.	CASSLVGGAAIREQFF	TGTGCCAGCAGCTTGGTTGGCGGGGCAGCAATCCGAGAGCAGTTCTTC
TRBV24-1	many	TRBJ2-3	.	CATSEGSTDTQYF	TGTGCCACCAGTGAGGGGAGCACAGATACGCAGTATTTT
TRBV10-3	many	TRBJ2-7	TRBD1	CAIGTDQYF	TGTGCCATCGGGACAGATCAGTACTTC
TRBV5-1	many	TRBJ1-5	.	CASSLGVGGQLNQPQHF	TGCGCCAGCAGCTTGGGAGTAGGTGGACAGCTCAATCAGCCCCAGCATTTT
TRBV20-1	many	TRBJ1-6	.	CSALQDRNSPLHF	TGCAGTGCTCTACAGGATCGTAATTCACCCCTCCACTTT
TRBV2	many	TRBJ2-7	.	CASRFGGVHEQYF	TGTGCCAGCAGGTTCGGGGGAGTCCACGAGCAGTACTTC
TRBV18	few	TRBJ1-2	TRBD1	CASSPRRTGGNYGYTF	TGTGCCAGCTCACCACGGAGGACAGGGGGTAACTATGGCTACACCTTC
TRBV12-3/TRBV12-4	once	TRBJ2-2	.	CASRTGFLNTGELFF	TGTGCCAGCAGGACCGGGTTCCTAAACACCGGGGAGCTGTTTTTT
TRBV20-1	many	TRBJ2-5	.	CSANRGGGRGETQYF	TGCAGTGCTAATCGAGGAGGGGGGCGAGGGGAGACCCAGTACTTC
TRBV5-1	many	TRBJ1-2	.	CASTPSGRSTGYTF	TGCGCCAGCACCCCTTCGGGCAGGTCTACTGGCTACACCTTC
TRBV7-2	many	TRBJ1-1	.	CASSLQGRVTEAFF	TGTGCCAGCAGTCTCCAGGGCAGAGTCACTGAAGCTTTCTTT
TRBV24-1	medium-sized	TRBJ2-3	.	CATSDGSTDTQYF	TGTGCCACCAGTGATGGGAGCACAGATACGCAGTATTTT
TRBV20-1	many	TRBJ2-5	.	CSAREAGGGRETQYF	TGCAGTGCTAGAGAGGCTGGCGGGGGCCGAGAGACCCAGTACTTC
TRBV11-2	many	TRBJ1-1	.	CASSRRGGGSEAFF	TGTGCCAGCAGCCGCCGGGGGGGTGGCTCTGAAGCTTTCTTT
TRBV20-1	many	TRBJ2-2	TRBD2	CSARGGLAGPGELFF	TGCAGTGCTAGAGGAGGACTAGCGGGGCCCGGGGAGCTGTTTTTT
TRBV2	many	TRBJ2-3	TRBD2	CASRSGGDTDTQYF	TGTGCCAGCCGTAGCGGGGGGGACACAGATACGCAGTATTTT
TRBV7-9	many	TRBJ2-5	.	CASSLIEETQYF	TGTGCCAGCAGCTTAATAGAAGAGACCCAGTACTTC
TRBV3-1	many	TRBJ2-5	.	CASSRNTGLPETQYF	TGTGCCAGCAGCCGGAACACAGGGCTCCCAGAGACCCAGTACTTC